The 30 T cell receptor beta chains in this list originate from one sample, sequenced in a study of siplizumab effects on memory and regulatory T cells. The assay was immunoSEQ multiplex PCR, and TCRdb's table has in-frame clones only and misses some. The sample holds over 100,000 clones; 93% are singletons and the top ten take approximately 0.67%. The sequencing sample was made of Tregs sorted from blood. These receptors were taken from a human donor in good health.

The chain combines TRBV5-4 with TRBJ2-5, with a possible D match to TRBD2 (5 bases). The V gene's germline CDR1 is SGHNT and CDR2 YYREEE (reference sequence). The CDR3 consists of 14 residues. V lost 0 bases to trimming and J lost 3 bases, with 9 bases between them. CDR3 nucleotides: TGTGCCAGCAGCTTGGCCGCACTAGAAGAGACCCAGTACTTC. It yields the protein CASSLAALEETQYF.

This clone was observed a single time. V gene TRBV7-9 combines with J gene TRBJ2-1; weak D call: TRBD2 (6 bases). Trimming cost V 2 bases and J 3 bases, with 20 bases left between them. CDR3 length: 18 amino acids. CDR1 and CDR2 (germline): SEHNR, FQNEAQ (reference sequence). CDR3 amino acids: CASSLSWKRGLVYNEQFF. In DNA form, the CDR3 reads TGTGCCAGCAGCTTAAGCTGGAAACGGGGGTTGGTCTACAATGAGCAGTTCTTC.

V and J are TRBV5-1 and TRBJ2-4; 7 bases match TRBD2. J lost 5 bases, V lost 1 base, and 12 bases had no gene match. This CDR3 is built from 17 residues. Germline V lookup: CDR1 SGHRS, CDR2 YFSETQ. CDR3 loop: CASSLNSGLGGENIQYF. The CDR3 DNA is TGCGCCAGCAGCTTGAACTCAGGACTAGGTGGGGAAAACATTCAGTACTTC.

The CDR3 spells CASSLGGEQYF. CDR3 sequence (DNA): TGCGCCAGCAGCTTGGGGGGCGAGCAGTACTTC. This chain links TRBV5-1 with TRBJ2-7; D gene ambiguous. The V end was cut by 0 bases, the J end by 6 bases, with 4 bases between. The CDR3 runs to 11 residues. The germline V gene encodes CDR1 SGHRS and CDR2 YFSETQ.

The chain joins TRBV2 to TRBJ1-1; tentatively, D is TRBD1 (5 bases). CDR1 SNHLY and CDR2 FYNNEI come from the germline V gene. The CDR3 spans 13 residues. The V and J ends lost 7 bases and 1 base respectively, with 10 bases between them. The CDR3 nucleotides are TGTGCCAGCAATACTGACAGGAACACTGAAGCTTTCTTT. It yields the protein CASNTDRNTEAFF.

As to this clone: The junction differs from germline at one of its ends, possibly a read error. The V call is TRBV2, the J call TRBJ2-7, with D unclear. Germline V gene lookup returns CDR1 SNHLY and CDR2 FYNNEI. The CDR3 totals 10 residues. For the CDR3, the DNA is TGTGCCAGCAGTGACTCACAGTTTAGCTTC. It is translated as CASSDSQFSF.

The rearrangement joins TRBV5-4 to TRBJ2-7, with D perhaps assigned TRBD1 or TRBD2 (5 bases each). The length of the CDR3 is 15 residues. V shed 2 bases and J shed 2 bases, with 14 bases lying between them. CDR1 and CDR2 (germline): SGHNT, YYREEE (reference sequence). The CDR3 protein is CASSFFGTVPYEQYF. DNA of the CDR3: TGTGCCAGCAGCTTTTTTGGGACGGTTCCCTACGAGCAGTACTTC.

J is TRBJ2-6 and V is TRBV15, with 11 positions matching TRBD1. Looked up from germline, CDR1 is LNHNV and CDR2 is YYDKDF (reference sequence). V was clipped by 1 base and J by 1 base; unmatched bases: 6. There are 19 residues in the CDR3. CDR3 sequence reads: CATSRVFGTGGSGANVLTF. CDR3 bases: TGTGCCACCAGCAGAGTATTTGGGACAGGGGGATCTGGGGCCAACGTCCTGACTTTC.

CDR3 protein: CASSLEGLGTQYF. CDR3 nucleotides: TGTGCCAGCAGCTTAGAGGGGCTCGGTACGCAGTATTTT. V gene TRBV7-8 combines with J gene TRBJ2-3, with D perhaps TRBD1 (5 bases). Trimming left V 1 base short and J 8 bases short, with 10 bases between. Germline loops: CDR1 SGHVS, CDR2 FQNEAQ. This CDR3 has 13 residues. The whole variable domain, filled in from reference TRBV7-8 and TRBJ2-3, reads GAGVSQSPRYKVAKRGQDVALRCDPISGHVSLFWYQQALGQGPEFLTYFQNEAQLDKSGLPSDRFFAERPEGSVSTLKIQRTQQEDSAVYLCASSLEGLGTQYFGPGTRLTVL.

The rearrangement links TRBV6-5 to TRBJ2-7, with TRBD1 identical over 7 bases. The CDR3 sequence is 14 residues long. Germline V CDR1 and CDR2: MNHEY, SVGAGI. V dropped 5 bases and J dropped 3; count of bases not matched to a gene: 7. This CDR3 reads CASSRPGTVYEQYF. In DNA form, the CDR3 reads TGTGCCAGCAGTCGACCCGGGACAGTCTACGAGCAGTACTTC.

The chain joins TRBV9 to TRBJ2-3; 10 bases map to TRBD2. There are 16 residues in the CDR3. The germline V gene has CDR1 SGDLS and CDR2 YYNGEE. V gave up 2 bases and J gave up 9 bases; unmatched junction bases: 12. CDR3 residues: CASSVQSGRGGETQYF. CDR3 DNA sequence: TGTGCCAGCAGCGTCCAGAGCGGGAGGGGAGGAGAAACGCAGTATTTT.

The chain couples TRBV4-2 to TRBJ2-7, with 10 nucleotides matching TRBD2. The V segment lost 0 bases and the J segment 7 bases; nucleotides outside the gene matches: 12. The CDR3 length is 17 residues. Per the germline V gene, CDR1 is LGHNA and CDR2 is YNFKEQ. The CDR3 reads CASSQEKILAGVPEQYF. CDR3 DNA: TGTGCCAGCAGCCAAGAGAAGATCCTAGCGGGAGTACCTGAGCAGTACTTC.

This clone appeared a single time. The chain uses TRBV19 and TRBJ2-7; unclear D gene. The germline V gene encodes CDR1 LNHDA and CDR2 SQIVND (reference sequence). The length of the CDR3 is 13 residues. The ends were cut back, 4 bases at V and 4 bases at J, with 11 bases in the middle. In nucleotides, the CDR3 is TGTGCCAGTAGTAGCGCTAAATCTTACGAGCAGTACTTC. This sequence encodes CASSSAKSYEQYF.

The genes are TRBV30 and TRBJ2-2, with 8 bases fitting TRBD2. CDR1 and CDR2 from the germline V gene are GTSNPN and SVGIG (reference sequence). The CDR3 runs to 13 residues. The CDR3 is CAFSGMDTGELFF. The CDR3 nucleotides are TGTGCTTTTAGCGGGATGGACACCGGGGAGCTGTTTTTT.

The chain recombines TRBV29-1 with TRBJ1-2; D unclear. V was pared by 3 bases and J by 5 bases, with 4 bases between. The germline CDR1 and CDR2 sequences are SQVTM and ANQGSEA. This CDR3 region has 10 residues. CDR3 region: CSVESYGYTF. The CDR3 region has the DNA TGCAGCGTTGAGAGTTATGGCTACACCTTC.

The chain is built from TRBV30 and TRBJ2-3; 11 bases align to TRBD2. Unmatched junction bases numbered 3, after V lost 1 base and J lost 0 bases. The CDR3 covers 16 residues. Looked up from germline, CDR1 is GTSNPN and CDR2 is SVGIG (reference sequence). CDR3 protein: CAWSEGLAVSTDTQYF. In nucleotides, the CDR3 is TGTGCCTGGAGTGAGGGACTAGCGGTTAGCACAGATACGCAGTATTTT.

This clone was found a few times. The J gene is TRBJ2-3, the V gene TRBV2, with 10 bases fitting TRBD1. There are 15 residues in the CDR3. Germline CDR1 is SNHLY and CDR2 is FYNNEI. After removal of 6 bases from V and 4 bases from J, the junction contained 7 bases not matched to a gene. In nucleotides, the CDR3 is TGTGCCAGCAGCGCCGGGACAGGGGCGGCAGATACGCAGTATTTT. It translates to CASSAGTGAADTQYF. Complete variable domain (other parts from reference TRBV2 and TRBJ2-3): EPEVTQTPSHQVTQMGQEVILRCVPISNHLYFYWYRQILGQKVEFLVSFYNNEISEKSEIFDDQFSVERPDGSNFTLKIRSTKLEDSAMYFCASSAGTGAADTQYFGPGTRLTVL.

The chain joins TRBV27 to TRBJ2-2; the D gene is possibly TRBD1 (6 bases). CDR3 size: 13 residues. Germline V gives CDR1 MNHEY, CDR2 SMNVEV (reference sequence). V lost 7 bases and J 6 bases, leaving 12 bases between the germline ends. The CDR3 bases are TGTGCCAGCAAGACAGGCGCGGCCGGGGAGCTGTTTTTT. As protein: CASKTGAAGELFF.

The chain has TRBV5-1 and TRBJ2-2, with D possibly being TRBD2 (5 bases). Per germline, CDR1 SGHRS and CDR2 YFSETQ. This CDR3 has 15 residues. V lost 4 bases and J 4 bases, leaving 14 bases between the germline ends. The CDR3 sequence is CASSPSGLGTGELFF. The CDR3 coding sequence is TGCGCCAGCAGCCCGTCGGGGTTGGGCACCGGGGAGCTGTTTTTT.

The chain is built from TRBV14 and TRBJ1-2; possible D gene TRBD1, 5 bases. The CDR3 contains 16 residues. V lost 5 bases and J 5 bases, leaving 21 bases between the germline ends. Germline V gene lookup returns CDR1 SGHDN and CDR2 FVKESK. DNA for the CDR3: TGTGCCAGCAGCTCCCGAGGGGCCCTCGGAGGGTATGGCTACACCTTC. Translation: CASSSRGALGGYGYTF.

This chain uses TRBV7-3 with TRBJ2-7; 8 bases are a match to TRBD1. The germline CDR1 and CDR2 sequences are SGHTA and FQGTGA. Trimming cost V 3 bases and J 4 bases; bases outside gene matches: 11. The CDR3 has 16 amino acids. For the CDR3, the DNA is TGTGCCAGCAGCTTCCCCGGGACAGGTAGTGGGTACGAGCAGTACTTC. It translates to CASSFPGTGSGYEQYF.

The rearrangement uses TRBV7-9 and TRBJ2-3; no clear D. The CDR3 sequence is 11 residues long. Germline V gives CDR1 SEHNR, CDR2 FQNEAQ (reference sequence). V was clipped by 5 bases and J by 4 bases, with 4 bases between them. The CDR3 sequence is CASSNADTQYF. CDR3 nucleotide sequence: TGTGCCAGCAGCAACGCAGATACGCAGTATTTT.

DNA for the CDR3: TGTGCCAGCAGCCCGGGGACAGGGCATGGCTACACCTTC. Its protein product is CASSPGTGHGYTF. The J gene is TRBJ1-2, the V gene TRBV11-3, with 9 positions matching TRBD1. From germline, CDR1 is SGHNT and CDR2 YENEEA. CDR3 length: 13 amino acids. V lost 5 bases, J lost 6 bases, and 4 bases stayed unmatched.

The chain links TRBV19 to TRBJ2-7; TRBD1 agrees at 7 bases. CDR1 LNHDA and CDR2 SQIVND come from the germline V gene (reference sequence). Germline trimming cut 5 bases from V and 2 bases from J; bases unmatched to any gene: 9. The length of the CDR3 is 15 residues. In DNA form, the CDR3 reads TGTGCCAGTAGTTCCCGGACAGGATACACCTACGAGCAGTACTTC. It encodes CASSSRTGYTYEQYF. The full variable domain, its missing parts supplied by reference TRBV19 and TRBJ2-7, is DGGITQSPKYLFRKEGQNVTLSCEQNLNHDAMYWYRQDPGQGLRLIYYSQIVNDFQKGDIAEGYSVSREKKESFPLTVTSAQKNPTAFYLCASSSRTGYTYEQYFGPGTRLTVT.

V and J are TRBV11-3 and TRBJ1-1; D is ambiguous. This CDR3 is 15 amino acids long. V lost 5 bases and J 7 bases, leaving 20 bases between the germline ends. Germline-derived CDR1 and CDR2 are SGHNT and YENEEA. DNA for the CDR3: TGTGCCAGCAGCCCCTCCTCGCAGGAGGGAATTGAAGCTTTCTTT. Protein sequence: CASSPSSQEGIEAFF.

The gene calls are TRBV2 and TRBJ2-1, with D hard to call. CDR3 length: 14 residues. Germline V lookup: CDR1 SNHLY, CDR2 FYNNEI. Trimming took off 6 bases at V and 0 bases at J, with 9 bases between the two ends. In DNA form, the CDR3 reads TGTGCCAGCAGGGGGTTTTACTCCTACAATGAGCAGTTCTTC. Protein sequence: CASRGFYSYNEQFF.

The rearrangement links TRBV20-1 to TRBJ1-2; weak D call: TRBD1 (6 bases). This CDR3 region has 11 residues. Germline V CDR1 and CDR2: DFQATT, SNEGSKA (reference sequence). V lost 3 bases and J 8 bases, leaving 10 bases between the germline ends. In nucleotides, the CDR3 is TGCAGTGCTAGGACAGGAGCAGGCTACACCTTC. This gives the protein CSARTGAGYTF.

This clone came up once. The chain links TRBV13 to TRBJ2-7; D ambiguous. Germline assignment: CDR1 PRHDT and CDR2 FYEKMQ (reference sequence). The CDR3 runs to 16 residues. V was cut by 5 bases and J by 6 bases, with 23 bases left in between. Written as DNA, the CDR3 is TGTGCCAGCAGCCCACATAGACGGCGGCCTCGGGTCGAGCAGTACTTC. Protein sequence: CASSPHRRRPRVEQYF.

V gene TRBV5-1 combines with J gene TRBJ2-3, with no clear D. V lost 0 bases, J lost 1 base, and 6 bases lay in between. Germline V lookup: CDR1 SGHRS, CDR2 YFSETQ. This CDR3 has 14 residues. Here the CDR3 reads CASSLARGTDTQYF. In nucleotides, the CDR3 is TGCGCCAGCAGCTTGGCTCGGGGCACAGATACGCAGTATTTT.

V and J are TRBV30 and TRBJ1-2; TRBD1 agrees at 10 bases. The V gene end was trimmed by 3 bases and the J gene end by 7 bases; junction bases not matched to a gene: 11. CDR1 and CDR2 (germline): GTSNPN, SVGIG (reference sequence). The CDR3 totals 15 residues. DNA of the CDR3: TGTGCCTGGAGGTCTCGACGTGGGACAGGGGCTGGCTACACCTTC. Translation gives CAWRSRRGTGAGYTF.